Each of the 13 T cell receptor beta chains below was sequenced from the same sample in a study of regulatory T cells in long-lasting Graves disease. According to the study, TCR beta libraries were built with iRepertoire HTBI primers and CDR3-region Arm-PCR. TCRdb fed the multiplex PCR reads into MiXCR, producing one record per CDR3 protein. The sample has 430,000 or so distinct CDR3 sequences, about 21% seen once. Specified time point: persistent/refractory GD, antithyroid drugs over 5 years with positive TRAb. RNA isolated from PBMCs was used to make the TCR library. Source: peripheral blood mononuclear cells (PBMCs), taken when the disease was refractory, from a patient treated with antithyroid drugs. The receptors come from a female donor with Graves disease.

This clonotype was recorded at least ten times. The V call is TRBV12-3 or TRBV12-4, the J call TRBJ1-2; tentative D call: TRBD1 (6 bases). V was trimmed by 6 bases and J by 8 bases, leaving 13 bases between them. The CDR3 has 12 amino acids. The CDR3 region is CASSPRTVGYTF. The CDR3 DNA follows: TGTGCCAGCAGCCCCAGGACAGTCGGCTACACCTTC.

This clonotype was recorded many times. This rearrangement joins TRBV2 to TRBJ2-5; weak D call: TRBD1 (6 bases). V was trimmed by 8 bases and J by 4 bases, leaving 14 bases between them. This CDR3 spans 13 amino acids. Germline values: CDR1 SNHLY, CDR2 FYNNEI. The CDR3 sequence: CASRLRGGETQYF. The CDR3 region has the DNA TGTGCCAGCCGACTCAGGGGCGGAGAGACCCAGTACTTC.

This sequence joins TRBV20-1 and TRBJ2-7; 15 bases map to TRBD2. V shed 3 bases, J shed 7 bases, and the junction held 10 bases outside the gene matches. This CDR3 spans 16 amino acids. Germline CDR1 and CDR2: DFQATT and SNEGSKA (reference sequence). The CDR3 DNA is TGCAGTGCTAGCGGGACTAGCGGGAGGCCCGGGGGGGAGCAGTACTTC. Protein: CSASGTSGRPGGEQYF.

V usage is TRBV19 and J usage is TRBJ1-5, with D hard to call. V lost 7 bases, J lost 3 bases, and 13 bases lay in between. CDR1 LNHDA and CDR2 SQIVND come from the germline V gene (reference sequence). This CDR3 comprises 14 residues. The CDR3 region is CASNPQNHNQPQHF. In DNA, the CDR3 is TGTGCCAGTAACCCTCAAAACCACAATCAGCCCCAGCATTTT.

This clonotype appeared a few times. The chain recombines TRBV5-1 with TRBJ2-2; D may be TRBD1 (6 bases). The CDR3 covers 14 residues. Germline V gene data show CDR1 as SGHRS and CDR2 as YFSETQ. CDR3 region: CATAGTTNTGELFF. DNA of the CDR3: TGCGCGACCGCCGGGACAACGAACACCGGGGAGCTGTTTTTT.

Many counts were recorded for this clonotype. The chain joins TRBV28 to TRBJ2-4, with TRBD2 matching 10 bases. CDR1 is MDHEN, CDR2 SYDVKM, per germline. V lost 2 bases, J lost 0 bases, and 7 bases stayed unmatched. The CDR3 is 18 amino acids. The CDR3 DNA is TGTGCCAGCAGTTTACAAGCGGGAGGGTACCCAGCCAAAAACATTCAGTACTTC. Translated: CASSLQAGGYPAKNIQYF.

This clonotype was seen repeatedly, ten times or more. J is TRBJ2-5 and V is TRBV28, with a tentative D call TRBD1 (6 bases). Trimming shortened V by 3 bases and J by 1 base, and 15 bases separated the two germline ends. The CDR3 totals 16 residues. CDR1 is MDHEN and CDR2 is SYDVKM in the germline V gene. CDR3: CASSFSRGDLQETQYF. CDR3 nucleotides: TGTGCCAGCAGTTTTTCCAGGGGCGACCTCCAAGAGACCCAGTACTTC.

This clonotype was seen at least ten times. The J gene is TRBJ2-7, the V gene TRBV6-1; perhaps D is TRBD1 or TRBD2 (6 bases each). Germline V gene data show CDR1 as MNHNS and CDR2 as SASEGT. CDR3 size: 13 residues. V gave up 6 bases and J gave up 3 bases, with 12 bases separating them. The CDR3 DNA reads as TGTGCCAGCAGAACAGGAGGGGGCTACGAGCAGTACTTC. It yields the protein CASRTGGGYEQYF.

A remark on this clonotype: A read error may be the cause here, since a much bigger clone is one base away. In this CDR3 the conserved last residue, phenylalanine or tryptophan, is missing, so a read error is likely. V is TRBV20-1 and J is TRBJ2-7, with 13 positions matching TRBD2. This CDR3 is built from 17 residues. Germline V lookup: CDR1 DFQATT, CDR2 SNEGSKA (reference sequence). In nucleotides, the CDR3 is TGCAGTGCTCGAGACCCGACTAGCGGGGGGATCTCCTACGAGCAGTACCTC. Translating it yields CSARDPTSGGISYEQYL.

The V and J genes are TRBV20-1 and TRBJ1-2; weak D call: TRBD1 (5 bases). V lost 0 bases to trimming and J lost 8 bases, with 13 bases between them. The CDR3 runs 13 residues. Germline CDR1 and CDR2: DFQATT and SNEGSKA (reference sequence). The CDR3, as DNA: TGCAGTGCTAGAGATCCGGCAGGGCCCGGCTACACCTTC. Translating gives CSARDPAGPGYTF.

In its sample, this clonotype was seen many times. The chain has TRBV19 and TRBJ2-7; 10 positions agree with TRBD1. The CDR3 sequence is 16 residues long. CDR1 LNHDA and CDR2 SQIVND come from the germline V gene (reference sequence). V was pared by 4 bases and J by 5 bases, with 11 bases of the junction left unmatched. The DNA of the CDR3 is TGTGCCAGTAGTACGACTCCGGGACAGGGGAACAACGAGCAGTACTTC. Protein: CASSTTPGQGNNEQYF.

This clonotype occurred many times. The CDR3 DNA reads TGTGCCAGTAGTGCCGACAGGGGACGCGGGGAGCAGTACTTC. It codes for CASSADRGRGEQYF. This sequence joins TRBV19 and TRBJ2-7; 8 bases line up with TRBD1. From germline, CDR1 is LNHDA and CDR2 SQIVND (reference sequence). Losses at the gene ends were 5 bases for V and 7 bases for J; bases not matched to a gene: 10. The CDR3 totals 14 residues.

This clonotype has ten or more counts. The chain links TRBV20-1 to TRBJ2-7, with 8 bases identical to TRBD2. The V gene's germline CDR1 is DFQATT and CDR2 SNEGSKA (reference sequence). The ends lost 1 base at V and 4 bases at J; junction bases unmatched: 6. This CDR3 spans 14 amino acids. The CDR3 here is CSARGPGGGYEQYF. CDR3 bases: TGCAGTGCTAGAGGCCCCGGGGGGGGGTACGAGCAGTACTTC.